The 29 T cell receptor beta chains reported below all come from one sample, sequenced in a study of blood T cell repertoires in COVID-19. Produced via immunoSEQ multiplex PCR; TCRdb's table is partial and in-frame only. The repertoire holds 390,000 or so clones, with about 86% as singletons. Sequencing was done on a sample of PBMCs or T cells enriched from blood (not recorded which). These receptor sequences come from a woman aged 50 to 65 who had recovered from COVID-19.

This clone was detected only a few times. The chain links TRBV3-1 (or the pseudogene TRBV3-2) to TRBJ1-1; tentatively, D is TRBD1 (5 bases). V was pared by 3 bases and J by 8 bases, with 19 bases between. The germline V gene encodes CDR1 LGHDT and CDR2 YNNKEL (reference sequence). The CDR3 runs to 15 residues. The CDR3 sequence: CASSQGGKGSGEAFF. CDR3 nucleotide sequence: TGTGCCAGCAGCCAGGGAGGGAAGGGGTCCGGGGAAGCTTTCTTT.

The chain combines TRBV2 with TRBJ1-5; TRBD1 is a possible D gene (6 bases). The germline V gene has CDR1 SNHLY and CDR2 FYNNEI. The CDR3 runs 18 residues. Trimming pared 9 bases from V and 0 bases from J, leaving 24 bases between. CDR3 DNA sequence: TGTGCCAGACTACAGGGAAGGATAGGGAAACGTAGCAATCAGCCCCAGCATTTT. Residues: CARLQGRIGKRSNQPQHF.

This rearrangement joins TRBV29-1 to TRBJ2-4; a weak D match, TRBD1 (5 bases). The DNA end is more similar to TRBJ2-5, so the J call may be wrong. CDR3 length: 13 amino acids. The germline V gene has CDR1 SQVTM and CDR2 ANQGSEA. For the CDR3, the DNA is TGCAGCGTTGAGGTAGGGGCCTCAAGGACCCAGTACTTC. The encoded protein is CSVEVGASRTQYF.

Concerning this clone: The same CDR3 also results from other DNA sequences found in this sample. The chain uses TRBV27 and TRBJ1-2; tentative D call: TRBD1 (5 bases). The germline V gene has CDR1 MNHEY and CDR2 SMNVEV (reference sequence). This CDR3 contains 13 residues. V gave up 3 bases and J gave up 4 bases, with 9 bases separating them. The CDR3 loop is CASSFAGSYGYTF. In nucleotides, the CDR3 is TGTGCCAGCAGTTTCGCAGGGTCCTATGGCTACACCTTC.

This clone was seen only once. J is TRBJ1-6 and V is TRBV7-2, with D unresolved. The germline V and J ends were trimmed by 4 bases and 6 bases, with 13 bases remaining between them. This CDR3 spans 15 amino acids. The germline V gene encodes CDR1 SGHTA and CDR2 FQGNSA. The CDR3 sequence: CASSSENVPNSPLHF. CDR3 bases: TGTGCCAGCAGCTCAGAAAATGTACCTAATTCACCCCTCCACTTT.

The rearrangement joins TRBV4-1 to TRBJ1-2; no clear D. The CDR3 is 13 amino acids. Per the germline V gene, CDR1 is MGHRA and CDR2 is YSYEKL. Between the trimmed V and J ends, which lost 1 base and 4 bases, there was a span of 7 bases. CDR3 protein: CASSQVQSYGYTF. Here the CDR3 DNA reads TGCGCCAGCAGCCAAGTACAATCCTATGGCTACACCTTC.

The chain recombines TRBV7-9 with TRBJ1-3, with TRBD1 matching 7 bases. CDR3 size: 16 residues. Germline V gene data show CDR1 as SEHNR and CDR2 as FQNEAQ (reference sequence). Trimming removed 4 bases from V and 7 bases from J; junction bases left unmatched: 13. CDR3 in DNA: TGTGCCAGCAGCTCCTCCAGGGGGGACAGTTGGAACACCATATATTTT. Translating it yields CASSSSRGDSWNTIYF.

For this clone: Other DNA sequences in the sample encode the same CDR3. V gene TRBV3-1 (or the pseudogene TRBV3-2) combines with J gene TRBJ1-3; D ambiguous. Germline lookup yields CDR1 LGHDT and CDR2 YNNKEL (reference sequence). V was trimmed by 1 base and J by 2 bases, leaving 6 bases between them. CDR3 length: 14 residues. The CDR3 sequence: CASSQGAAGNTIYF. DNA of the CDR3: TGTGCCAGCAGCCAAGGCGCGGCTGGAAACACCATATATTTT.

This sequence joins TRBV24-1 and TRBJ2-3, with 11 nucleotides matching TRBD1. V shed 0 bases and J 4 bases; nucleotides not matched to a gene: 2. Germline V gene lookup returns CDR1 KGHDR and CDR2 SFDVKD. This CDR3 spans 16 amino acids. CDR3 sequence (DNA): TGTGCCACCAGTGATTTGCCGGGACAGGGGGCAGATACGCAGTATTTT. Protein: CATSDLPGQGADTQYF.

The V and J genes are TRBV19 and TRBJ2-1; tentatively, D is TRBD1 (5 bases). Between the trimmed V and J ends, which lost 8 bases and 2 bases, there was a span of 16 bases. CDR1 is LNHDA, CDR2 SQIVND, per germline (reference sequence). This CDR3 has 15 residues. The CDR3 nucleotides are TGTGCCAGTCGGTATCAGGGTAGTACCTACAATGAGCAGTTCTTC. This gives the protein CASRYQGSTYNEQFF.

The genes are TRBV20-1 and TRBJ1-1, with 8 bases that match TRBD1. This CDR3 contains 15 residues. Unmatched junction bases numbered 10, after V lost 3 bases and J lost 4 bases. The germline V gene has CDR1 DFQATT and CDR2 SNEGSKA (reference sequence). The CDR3 region is CSASSQGAGSTEAFF. The CDR3 DNA reads as TGCAGTGCTAGTTCCCAGGGGGCGGGAAGCACTGAAGCTTTCTTT.

The chain joins TRBV12-3 or TRBV12-4 to TRBJ1-4; D may be TRBD1 (5 bases). With 3 bases removed from V and 10 bases from J, the gap between germline ends came to 12 bases. The CDR3 runs 13 residues. The CDR3 here is CASSLDGRGKLFF. The CDR3 nucleotides read TGTGCCAGCAGTTTGGACGGGAGGGGAAAACTGTTTTTT.

This chain connects TRBV7-2 to TRBJ2-3, with TRBD1 matching over 8 bases. From germline, CDR1 is SGHTA and CDR2 FQGNSA. J gave up 6 bases and V 5 bases, and 10 bases lay outside the gene matches. This CDR3 has 15 residues. The CDR3 region has the DNA TGTGCCAGCAGCCAACGGACAGGGAGGATTGATACGCAGTATTTT. Its protein is CASSQRTGRIDTQYF.

The chain couples TRBV18 to TRBJ1-2; TRBD1 is a possible D gene (6 bases). Deletions cut 5 bases from V and 7 bases from J, with 17 bases between. Germline loops: CDR1 KGHSH, CDR2 LQKENI. The CDR3 is made up of 14 amino acids. The CDR3 here is CASSNKDSIFGYTF. The CDR3 coding sequence is TGTGCCAGCTCAAACAAGGACAGTATCTTTGGCTACACCTTC.

The chain joins TRBV5-1 to TRBJ1-4; D not certain. CDR1 and CDR2 from the germline V gene are SGHRS and YFSETQ. V shed 0 bases and J shed 7 bases, with 10 bases lying between them. The CDR3 spans 14 residues. The CDR3 spells CASSLGGSGEKLFF. The CDR3 bases are TGCGCCAGCAGCTTGGGAGGGTCTGGTGAAAAACTGTTTTTT.

The V call is TRBV9, the J call TRBJ2-2; maybe TRBD2 (6 bases). The CDR3 length is 17 residues. V lost 4 bases to trimming and J lost 4 bases, with 20 bases between them. The germline V gene has CDR1 SGDLS and CDR2 YYNGEE. The CDR3 DNA follows: TGTGCCAGCAGCCCCCGGCGGACCGGGGGAGGCACCGGGGAGCTGTTTTTT. Protein product: CASSPRRTGGGTGELFF.

The chain is built from TRBV7-2 and TRBJ1-1; TRBD1 aligns across 7 bases. The CDR3 runs to 13 residues. Germline CDR1 and CDR2: SGHTA and FQGNSA. The trim removed 5 bases at V and 6 bases at J, leaving 6 bases unmatched. CDR3 sequence (DNA): TGTGCCAGCAGCCCCGCCGGGACAGCTGAAGCTTTCTTT. This gives the protein CASSPAGTAEAFF. The variable domain in full, completed from reference TRBV7-2 and TRBJ1-1, reads GAGVSQSPSNKVTEKGKDVELRCDPISGHTALYWYRQSLGQGLEFLIYFQGNSAPDKSGLPSDRFSAERTGGSVSTLTIQRTQQEDSAVYLCASSPAGTAEAFFGQGTRLTVV.

This chain connects TRBV28 to TRBJ2-5; TRBD1 matches at 7 bases. This CDR3 is built from 15 residues. V was pared by 6 bases and J by 5 bases, with 12 bases of the junction left unmatched. CDR1 and CDR2 (germline): MDHEN, SYDVKM. The CDR3 bases are TGTGCCAGCAGCATAACAGGGGTTAGTGATGAGACCCAGTACTTC. Translating it yields CASSITGVSDETQYF.

This clone was seen only a few times. The J gene is TRBJ2-2, the V gene TRBV24-1; no definite D call. Germline values: CDR1 KGHDR, CDR2 SFDVKD. Trimming shortened V by 4 bases and J by 5 bases, and 10 bases separated the two germline ends. The CDR3 sequence is 14 residues long. The CDR3 loop reads CATSDSTWTGELFF. Here the CDR3 DNA reads TGTGCCACCAGTGACTCGACTTGGACCGGGGAGCTGTTTTTT.

This rearrangement joins TRBV7-9 to TRBJ2-6; a weak D match, TRBD2 (5 bases). Germline V gene data show CDR1 as SEHNR and CDR2 as FQNEAQ (reference sequence). Trimming cost V 2 bases and J 4 bases, with 9 bases left between them. The CDR3 has 15 amino acids. In DNA, the CDR3 is TGTGCCAGCAGCTTACTCGGGGTCGGGGCCAACGTCCTGACTTTC. It is translated as CASSLLGVGANVLTF.

This chain links TRBV18 with TRBJ2-2; TRBD1 matches at 8 bases. Germline V CDR1 and CDR2: KGHSH, LQKENI. There are 13 residues in the CDR3. V was clipped by 4 bases and J by 6 bases; unmatched bases: 1. The CDR3 bases are TGTGCCAGCTCACTACAGGGGGCCGGGGAGCTGTTTTTT. It codes for CASSLQGAGELFF.

The V and J genes are TRBV27 and TRBJ2-1; TRBD1 aligns across 10 bases. CDR3 length: 15 residues. The V gene's germline CDR1 is MNHEY and CDR2 SMNVEV (reference sequence). Trimming at V came to 5 bases and at J to 2 bases, leaving 3 bases not matched to a gene. The CDR3, as DNA: TGTGCCAGCAGTCCTGACAGGGGGCCCTACAATGAGCAGTTCTTC. Translation gives CASSPDRGPYNEQFF.

V is TRBV13 and J is TRBJ1-6; D unresolved. The CDR3 spans 15 residues. Trimming stripped 1 base from V and 7 bases from J, with 11 bases between. Germline loops: CDR1 PRHDT, CDR2 FYEKMQ (reference sequence). DNA of the CDR3: TGTGCCAGCAGCTTAGTTCGGGGAATAAATTCACCCCTCCACTTT. This codes for CASSLVRGINSPLHF.

The chain has TRBV2 and TRBJ1-1, with D unclear. The length of the CDR3 is 13 residues. Germline V gene lookup returns CDR1 SNHLY and CDR2 FYNNEI. V dropped 0 bases and J dropped 5 bases, with 7 bases sitting between them. CDR3 sequence: CASSEATGTEAFF. The CDR3 DNA reads TGTGCCAGCAGTGAAGCAACGGGGACTGAAGCTTTCTTT.

J is TRBJ1-1 and V is TRBV2; 10 bases align to TRBD1. The junction had 3 bases not matched to a gene; V was cut back by 7 bases and J by 4 bases. The V gene's germline CDR1 is SNHLY and CDR2 FYNNEI. CDR3 size: 13 residues. CDR3 sequence: CASTGQGVTEAFF. CDR3 coding DNA: TGTGCCAGCACCGGACAGGGGGTCACTGAAGCTTTCTTT.

V is TRBV4-1 and J is TRBJ1-2; 7 nucleotides agree with TRBD1. CDR1 is MGHRA, CDR2 YSYEKL, per germline. V shed 4 bases and J 2 bases; nucleotides not matched to a gene: 13. The CDR3 runs to 17 residues. The CDR3, as DNA: TGCGCCAGCAGCCGCCAACAGGGGACCATCCCCAACTATGGCTACACCTTC. Protein sequence: CASSRQQGTIPNYGYTF.

The V gene is TRBV7-9, the J gene TRBJ2-3, with 8 bases aligning to TRBD2. J was trimmed by 0 bases and V by 2 bases; bases with no gene match: 1. Per germline, CDR1 SEHNR and CDR2 FQNEAQ (reference sequence). This CDR3 has 15 residues. This CDR3 is CASSLRGGSTDTQYF. As DNA, the CDR3 is TGTGCCAGCAGCTTACGGGGGGGTAGCACAGATACGCAGTATTTT.

This rearrangement joins TRBV19 to TRBJ1-6; the D gene is possibly TRBD1 (6 bases). The length of the CDR3 is 14 residues. The V and J ends lost 6 bases and 5 bases respectively, with 11 bases between them. Germline CDR1 and CDR2: LNHDA and SQIVND (reference sequence). CDR3 in amino acids: CASSLRDNNSPLHF. CDR3 DNA: TGTGCCAGTAGCCTCCGGGACAATAATTCACCCCTCCACTTT.

The chain joins TRBV2 to TRBJ2-7; 8 bases fit TRBD1. The CDR3 covers 12 residues. The V gene's germline CDR1 is SNHLY and CDR2 FYNNEI. J was trimmed by 6 bases and V by 5 bases; bases with no gene match: 3. The CDR3 loop reads CASSRTGREQYF. DNA for the CDR3: TGTGCCAGCAGTCGGACAGGGCGCGAGCAGTACTTC.